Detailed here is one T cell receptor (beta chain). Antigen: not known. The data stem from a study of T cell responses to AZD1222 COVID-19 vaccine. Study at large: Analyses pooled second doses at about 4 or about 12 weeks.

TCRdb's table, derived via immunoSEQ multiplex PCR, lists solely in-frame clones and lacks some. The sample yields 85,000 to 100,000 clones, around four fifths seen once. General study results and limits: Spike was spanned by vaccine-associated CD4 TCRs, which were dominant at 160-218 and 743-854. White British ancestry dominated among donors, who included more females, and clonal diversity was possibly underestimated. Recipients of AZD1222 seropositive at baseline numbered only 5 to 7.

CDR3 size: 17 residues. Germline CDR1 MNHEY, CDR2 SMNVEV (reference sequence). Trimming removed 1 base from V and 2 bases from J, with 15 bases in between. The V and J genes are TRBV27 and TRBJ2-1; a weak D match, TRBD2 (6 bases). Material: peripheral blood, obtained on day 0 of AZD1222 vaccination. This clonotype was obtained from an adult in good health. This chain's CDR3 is CASSLWSGYKPYNEQFF. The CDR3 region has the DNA TGTGCCAGCAGTTTATGGAGCGGGTATAAGCCCTACAATGAGCAGTTCTTC.